The T cell receptor (beta chain) under discussion was sequenced for a study of early T cells in non-severe SARS-CoV-2 infection. Findings and limits, study-wide: VDJdb matches were skewed toward anti-spike CD8 T cell responses.

Researchers tagged individual cDNA molecules with unique molecular identifiers. A single record per CDR3 protein comes from TCRdb applying MiXCR to the 5' RACE reads. The sample shows 55,000 to 70,000 distinct CDR3 sequences, approximately 12% of them seen only once. This clonotype occurred many times. The antigen is unknown. Germline CDR1 SGDLS, CDR2 YYNGEE. CDR3 size: 12 residues. V lost 3 bases to trimming and J lost 3 bases, with 6 bases between them. The sample consisted of whole blood, taken at baseline. The receptor's source is an adult who was a healthcare worker with PCR-confirmed SARS-CoV-2 infection or an uninfected control (not recorded which). The donor label of this sample is uncertain. The chain carries TRBV9 and TRBJ1-1, with unresolved D. The CDR3, as DNA: TGTGCCAGCAGCGGGAGGGACACTGAAGCTTTCTTT. It is translated as CASSGRDTEAFF.